The 18 T cell receptor beta chains below all came from one sample that was sequenced in a study of blood T cell repertoires in COVID-19. Only in-frame clones appear in the TCRdb table, and some are missing; sequencing was by immunoSEQ multiplex PCR. The top ten clones hold about 6% of a sample with about 350,000 clones, over 70% of them seen once. Sequencing was carried out using peripheral blood. The receptors come from a woman aged 45-59 years with COVID-19, enrolled during active disease.

This chain links TRBV19 with TRBJ2-7; 7 bases match TRBD1. This CDR3 spans 14 amino acids. Germline loops: CDR1 LNHDA, CDR2 SQIVND (reference sequence). Losses at the gene ends were 6 bases for V and 3 bases for J; bases not matched to a gene: 8. As DNA, the CDR3 is TGTGCCAGTAGCCCGGGACAGCGATTCTACGAGCAGTACTTC. It specifies CASSPGQRFYEQYF.

The CDR3 spells CASSLNSGNAYEQYF. CDR3 nucleotide sequence: TGTGCCAGCAGTTTAAATAGCGGGAACGCCTACGAGCAGTACTTC. V and J are TRBV27 and TRBJ2-7, with 8 bases identical to TRBD2. Germline CDR1 is MNHEY and CDR2 is SMNVEV (reference sequence). V lost 2 bases, J lost 2 bases, and 5 bases stayed unmatched. This CDR3 is built from 15 residues.

This clone was recorded once. The chain joins TRBV15 to TRBJ2-7, with D possibly TRBD1 on 6 matching bases. Trimming took off 5 bases at V and 3 bases at J, with 17 bases between the two ends. The CDR3 sequence is 15 residues long. Germline values: CDR1 LNHNV, CDR2 YYDKDF (reference sequence). CDR3 nucleotides: TGTGCCACCAGCTTTGCCCCGGACAGCCTCTACGAGCAGTACTTC. Translated: CATSFAPDSLYEQYF.

The chain couples TRBV6-5 to TRBJ2-7, with D possibly being TRBD1 (6 bases). Germline assignment: CDR1 MNHEY and CDR2 SVGAGI. This CDR3 has 16 residues. The V gene lost 2 bases and the J gene lost 6 bases, with 20 bases spanning the gap. The CDR3 DNA sequence: TGTGCCAGCAGTTACGGCCTAGGGCAGGGGCAGCGCGAGCAGTACTTC. This sequence encodes CASSYGLGQGQREQYF.

The J gene is TRBJ1-5, the V gene TRBV19; the D is unclear. The V end was cut by 1 base, the J end by 4 bases, with 14 bases between. This CDR3 region has 16 residues. Germline values: CDR1 LNHDA, CDR2 SQIVND (reference sequence). The CDR3 nucleotides are TGTGCCAGTAGTATAGGATCTACTAGGGCTAATCAGCCCCAGCATTTT. Translation gives CASSIGSTRANQPQHF.

The chain links TRBV27 to TRBJ2-2, with TRBD2 matching 10 bases. Germline V lookup: CDR1 MNHEY, CDR2 SMNVEV (reference sequence). CDR3 length equals 17 residues. J lost 4 bases, V lost 5 bases, and 10 bases had no gene match. For the CDR3, the DNA is TGTGCCAGCAGTCGACTAGCGGGTCAAGGCGGCACCGGGGAGCTGTTTTTT. This translates into CASSRLAGQGGTGELFF.

This clone was found once. V gene TRBV18 combines with J gene TRBJ1-2; D ambiguous. V was trimmed by 6 bases and J by 4 bases, leaving 15 bases between them. Germline V CDR1 and CDR2: KGHSH, LQKENI. The CDR3 has 14 amino acids. The DNA for the CDR3 is TGTGCCAGCTCCCAGGATGGATCTTTCTATGGCTACACCTTC. Residues: CASSQDGSFYGYTF.

This chain connects TRBV14 to TRBJ2-7; TRBD2 agrees at 7 bases. The V segment lost 1 base and the J segment 4 bases; nucleotides outside the gene matches: 4. This CDR3 comprises 14 residues. Germline CDR1 and CDR2: SGHDN and FVKESK. The CDR3 DNA reads as TGTGCCAGCAGCCAAGGTTACGGGAGGTACGAGCAGTACTTC. Translating gives CASSQGYGRYEQYF.

The rearrangement uses TRBV11-2 and TRBJ2-7; D is perhaps TRBD2 (6 bases). The V end was cut by 2 bases, the J end by 2 bases, with 16 bases between. The CDR3 is made up of 16 amino acids. Germline CDR1 reads SGHAT; CDR2 reads FQNNGV. The CDR3 loop reads CASSLSVAGSPYEQYF. The CDR3 nucleotides read TGTGCCAGCAGCTTATCCGTGGCGGGATCCCCCTACGAGCAGTACTTC.

This chain joins TRBV5-1 and TRBJ2-2, with 7 nucleotides matching TRBD1. Losses at the gene ends were 5 bases for V and 5 bases for J; bases not matched to a gene: 6. Germline CDR1 is SGHRS and CDR2 is YFSETQ. The CDR3 sequence is 14 residues long. CDR3 residues: CASSTGTETGELFF. For the CDR3, the DNA is TGCGCCAGCAGTACCGGGACAGAGACCGGGGAGCTGTTTTTT.

This chain joins TRBV11-3 and TRBJ1-5; 8 bases agree with TRBD1. CDR1 and CDR2 from the germline V gene are SGHNT and YENEEA. This CDR3 has 16 amino acids. After removal of 5 bases from V and 4 bases from J, the junction contained 10 bases not matched to a gene. The CDR3 is CASSQAGQGGNQPQHF. CDR3 coding DNA: TGTGCCAGCAGCCAAGCCGGACAGGGAGGAAATCAGCCCCAGCATTTT.

The chain has TRBV9 and TRBJ1-1, with TRBD1 matching 9 bases. This CDR3 is 18 amino acids long. The germline CDR1 and CDR2 sequences are SGDLS and YYNGEE. The J segment lost 3 bases and the V segment lost 2 bases, leaving 14 bases of the junction unmatched. CDR3 residues: CASSVGTGNTLLDTEAFF. The CDR3 DNA is TGTGCCAGCAGCGTGGGGACAGGGAATACTCTGTTGGACACTGAAGCTTTCTTT.

Only one count was recorded for this clone. The J gene is TRBJ2-1, the V gene TRBV2, with 14 bases identical to TRBD2. The CDR3 loop spans 15 amino acids. The V and J ends lost 6 bases and 3 bases, in that order; junction bases with no gene match: 1. Germline CDR1 and CDR2: SNHLY and FYNNEI. The CDR3 DNA reads TGTGCCAGCAGGGGGACTAGCGGGAGCTACAATGAGCAGTTCTTC. This sequence encodes CASRGTSGSYNEQFF.

This chain links TRBV10-3 with TRBJ2-7, with D unresolved. Trimming took 8 bases from V and 2 from J, leaving 19 bases between them. Germline V gene lookup returns CDR1 ENHRY and CDR2 SYGVKD. The CDR3 totals 15 residues. Here the CDR3 reads CAIGRRSTPTYEQYF. Here the CDR3 DNA reads TGTGCCATCGGTAGACGGAGTACCCCCACCTACGAGCAGTACTTC.

The chain links TRBV19 to TRBJ2-7; D gene ambiguous. The CDR3 totals 15 residues. CDR1 is LNHDA, CDR2 SQIVND, per germline (reference sequence). The V end was cut by 4 bases, the J end by 3 bases, with 16 bases between. The CDR3 protein is CASSTSIPGRYEQYF. In nucleotides, the CDR3 is TGTGCCAGTAGTACGAGTATACCGGGTCGCTACGAGCAGTACTTC.

The chain uses TRBV9 and TRBJ1-6, with D uncertain. Germline lookup yields CDR1 SGDLS and CDR2 YYNGEE. The CDR3 runs 13 residues. Trimming removed 6 bases from V and 7 bases from J, with 11 bases in between. Written as DNA, the CDR3 is TGTGCCAGCAAAGGTGGAGAAAATTCACCCCTCCACTTT. Its protein is CASKGGENSPLHF.

The chain joins TRBV5-4 to TRBJ2-5, with D perhaps matching TRBD1 (6 bases). CDR1 SGHNT and CDR2 YYREEE come from the germline V gene (reference sequence). V gave up 1 base and J gave up 4 bases, with 17 bases separating them. The length of the CDR3 is 16 residues. The CDR3 region has the DNA TGTGCCAGCAGCTTGAGGGGGACCGCGTGGGGAGAGACCCAGTACTTC. It codes for CASSLRGTAWGETQYF.

CDR3 in DNA: TGTGCCAGCAGACTGACTAGCGGGAGTACCGGGGAGCTGTTTTTT. Protein sequence: CASRLTSGSTGELFF. V usage is TRBV27 and J usage is TRBJ2-2; the match to TRBD2 covers 12 bases. CDR3 length: 15 amino acids. The ends lost 6 bases at V and 5 bases at J; junction bases unmatched: 4. Germline lookup yields CDR1 MNHEY and CDR2 SMNVEV (reference sequence).